A single TCR beta chain is shown here with its context. What it binds is not known. The whole isolated RNA underwent reverse transcription, so sequencing captured expressed TCRB transcripts. The protocol was immunoSEQ multiplex PCR, while the TCRdb copy is restricted to in-frame clones and leaves out a portion. The sample lists approximately 170,000 clones, under 9.5% occurring once. The sample belongs to a study of beta chain features in type 1 diabetes. Whole-study context: Sorted cells examined across all samples numbered about 110,000,000.

Study conclusions and caveats: All four CD4+ subsets of Type 1 diabetes patients contained TCRB CDR3s that were moderately but significantly shorter. There were fewer insertions and more deletions at the VDJ junctions of type 1 diabetes patients.

This CDR3 spans 14 amino acids. V dropped 7 bases and J dropped 7 bases, with 15 bases sitting between them. Germline-derived CDR1 and CDR2 are SGHRS and YFSETQ. The chain is built from TRBV5-1 and TRBJ1-6; D may be TRBD1 (5 bases). This sequence was found in a man aged 18 to 29 with type 1 diabetes. Specimen: central memory CD4+ T cells from blood. CDR3 sequence: CASAQGTGNSPLHF. The DNA for the CDR3 is TGCGCCAGCGCTCAGGGAACGGGCAATTCACCCCTCCACTTT.